This is a list of T cell receptor beta chains from one sample in a study of OX40 agonist ivuxolimab in advanced cancers. The protocol was immunoSEQ multiplex PCR, while the TCRdb copy is restricted to in-frame clones and leaves out a portion. The profile shows approximately 61,000 clones, approximately 80% of them singletons. The sequences come from CD4+ or CD8+ T cells sorted from blood, collected in a trial of the OX40 agonist ivuxolimab. These receptors were taken from an adult with an advanced solid tumor such as melanoma, head and neck, liver or kidney cancer. The conserved cysteine and the conserved F or W are not part of the CDR3 here.

CDR3aa | v_gene | len | j_gene
ASSRWEATEAF | TRBV19 | 11 | TRBJ1-1
ASAEDRVYNEQF | TRBV12-5 | 12 | TRBJ2-1
ASSQGTGVVGETQY | TRBV4-2 | 14 | TRBJ2-5
ASSLWEGRQLF | TRBV27 | 11 | TRBJ1-4
ATSRGTGRFKETQY | TRBV15 | 14 | TRBJ2-5
ASSLRLAGDFDTQY | TRBV5-1 | 14 | TRBJ2-3
ASSQGPNRGDYGYT | TRBV4-1 | 14 | TRBJ1-2
ASSPLAGVTDTQY | TRBV18 | 13 | TRBJ2-3
ASSYSSHGSTDTQY | TRBV6-5 | 14 | TRBJ2-3
SASRNTEAF | TRBV20-1 | 9 | TRBJ1-1
ASSQERNYGYT | TRBV5-4 | 11 | TRBJ1-2
ASSDPAGSNQPQH | TRBV19 | 13 | TRBJ1-5
ASRDGTRVFRGYT | TRBV6-5 | 13 | TRBJ1-2
ASGLSGSASGTYNEQF | TRBV12-5 | 16 | TRBJ2-1
ASSLDPSSYNEQF | TRBV7-2 | 13 | TRBJ2-1
ASSLEASGTTYNEQF | TRBV5-1 | 15 | TRBJ2-1
SVLIDRAGSEQY | TRBV29-1 | 12 | TRBJ2-7
ASSGTGGVGYGYT | TRBV5-1 | 13 | TRBJ1-2
ASSQATSGNYNEQF | TRBV4-3 | 14 | TRBJ2-1
ASSDSGLSGNTIY | TRBV2 | 13 | TRBJ1-3
ASSLEKAPKGTQY | TRBV7-6 | 13 | TRBJ2-5
ASSYSGQGSLEQY | TRBV6-5 | 13 | TRBJ2-7
ASSRSAGEYPYEQY | TRBV27 | 14 | TRBJ2-7
ASSLEGVNTEAF | TRBV5-4 | 12 | TRBJ1-1
ASSQRTGDGYT | TRBV4-3 | 11 | TRBJ1-2
ASSLWRQPQH | TRBV7-6 | 10 | TRBJ1-5
ASSFNSGGRNEQY | TRBV7-2 | 13 | TRBJ2-7
AIRKEGGQWNTEAF | TRBV10-3 | 14 | TRBJ1-1
ASSVSGEMGELF | TRBV9 | 12 | TRBJ2-2
ASRKRQNTGELF | TRBV28 | 12 | TRBJ2-2
AISDPAGGQETQY | TRBV10-3 | 13 | TRBJ2-5
ASSIGQTNTEAF | TRBV19 | 12 | TRBJ1-1
ASSKQNYGYT | TRBV5-6 | 10 | TRBJ1-2
ASSVAAGAEQF | TRBV9 | 11 | TRBJ2-1
ASSLGEYNEQF | TRBV7-2 | 11 | TRBJ2-1
APLCTEAF | TRBV10-3 | 8 | TRBJ1-1
ASSFDRLSYEQY | TRBV13 | 12 | TRBJ2-7
ASRQTMNTEAF | TRBV19 | 11 | TRBJ1-1
ASSGAGTMNTEAF | TRBV6-5 | 13 | TRBJ1-1
ASSSRVLSAEAF | TRBV7-3 | 12 | TRBJ1-1
ASSGRQLANSPLH | TRBV9 | 13 | TRBJ1-6
ASSSFTELNSPLH | TRBV5-4 | 13 | TRBJ1-6
ASSLSGGLDLYEQY | TRBV27 | 14 | TRBJ2-7
ASGHGVLQSEQF | TRBV12-5 | 12 | TRBJ2-1
ASSLESGSNQPQH | TRBV5-1 | 13 | TRBJ1-5
ASSALEGKTQY | TRBV5-1 | 11 | TRBJ2-5
AWSASYADTQY | TRBV30 | 11 | TRBJ2-3
ASLGTYNEQF | TRBV27 | 10 | TRBJ2-1
ASSLDGAGRYNEQF | TRBV7-6 | 14 | TRBJ2-1
ASVSTGGMGGSPLH | TRBV2 | 14 | TRBJ1-6
ASRDRVNSYEQY | TRBV2 | 12 | TRBJ2-7
ASSQDSAAKSPEQF | TRBV4-3 | 14 | TRBJ2-1
ASSMGQGSYEQY | TRBV5-1 | 12 | TRBJ2-7
ASSYTGDYGYT | TRBV6-6 | 11 | TRBJ1-2